This T cell receptor (beta chain) was captured in a study of T cell responses to AZD1222 COVID-19 vaccine. Study-wide points: The number of AZD1222 recipients seropositive at baseline was only five to seven. Repertoires were collected only later (after the peak T cell response had occurred).

Some clones are missing from TCRdb's copy, which holds only in-frame ones; the method was immunoSEQ multiplex PCR. The sample consists of around 71,000 clones, about 82% of them appearing once. Concerning this clone itself: Its antigen is as yet unknown.

This CDR3 has 12 amino acids. V was pared by 6 bases and J by 5 bases, with 11 bases between. Looked up from germline, CDR1 is MNHEY and CDR2 is SMNVEV (reference sequence). The chain has TRBV27 and TRBJ2-7; D call uncertain. Specimen: peripheral blood, collected on day 0 of AZD1222 vaccination. This receptor was obtained from an adult in good health. CDR3 DNA: TGTGCCAGCAGCCATACCCTAAACGAGCAGTACTTC. Protein sequence: CASSHTLNEQYF.